These 30 T cell receptor beta chains share one sample of origin, sequenced in a study of long-term antiretroviral therapy in people with HIV. Runs used v3.0 of the immunoSEQ assay and were done at survey level. Method: immunoSEQ multiplex PCR; TCRdb's copy keeps in-frame clones and lacks some. The sample has 25,000 to 30,000 clones, over 85% seen once. The sample in question was unsorted PBMCs, obtained 6.2 years after starting antiretroviral therapy. Receptors originate from a man aged 40-49 years with HIV.

V is TRBV2 and J is TRBJ1-2, with 7 bases lining up with TRBD1. V was clipped by 6 bases and J by 3 bases; unmatched bases: 7. The germline CDR1 and CDR2 sequences are SNHLY and FYNNEI. The length of the CDR3 is 14 residues. CDR3: CASRADRVDYGYTF. CDR3 sequence (DNA): TGTGCCAGCAGGGCTGACAGGGTAGACTATGGCTACACCTTC.

The rearrangement joins TRBV5-4 to TRBJ2-7, with a possible D match to TRBD1 (6 bases). The CDR3 extends over 14 amino acids. The V end was cut by 2 bases, the J end by 1 base, with 10 bases between. CDR1 SGHNT and CDR2 YYREEE come from the germline V gene (reference sequence). The CDR3 spells CASSLVQGSYEQYF. CDR3 DNA sequence: TGTGCCAGCAGCTTAGTTCAGGGGTCCTACGAGCAGTACTTC.

This chain joins TRBV7-9 and TRBJ1-1; possibly TRBD1 for D (5 bases). CDR1 and CDR2 from the germline V gene are SEHNR and FQNEAQ (reference sequence). Trimming took 4 bases from V and 3 from J, leaving 12 bases between them. This CDR3 contains 14 residues. For the CDR3, the DNA is TGTGCCAGCAGCTGGGAGGGGATCGACACTGAAGCTTTCTTT. This codes for CASSWEGIDTEAFF.

The chain combines TRBV7-6 with TRBJ1-1; D is perhaps TRBD1 (5 bases). CDR1 SGHVS and CDR2 FNYEAQ come from the germline V gene. V was shortened by 4 bases and J by 2 bases, with 14 bases between the two germline ends. The CDR3 has 15 residues. CDR3 residues: CASSSGLGVNTEAFF. The CDR3 DNA is TGTGCCAGCAGCTCGGGGTTAGGGGTTAACACTGAAGCTTTCTTT.

The rearrangement links TRBV2 to TRBJ1-5, with D tentatively TRBD1 (6 bases). Trimming removed 3 bases at V and 4 bases at J, with 13 bases between. The CDR3 runs to 15 residues. Germline CDR1 SNHLY, CDR2 FYNNEI. CDR3 nucleotides: TGTGCCAGCAGTGAGGAGAGCAGGGGAAATCAGCCCCAGCATTTT. It yields the protein CASSEESRGNQPQHF.

The rearrangement uses TRBV2 and TRBJ2-7; 7 bases are a match to TRBD1. From germline, CDR1 is SNHLY and CDR2 FYNNEI. J gave up 3 bases and V 6 bases, and 8 bases lay outside the gene matches. This CDR3 comprises 14 residues. This CDR3 is CASRVDRVLYEQYF. In nucleotides, the CDR3 is TGTGCCAGCAGGGTCGACAGGGTCCTCTACGAGCAGTACTTC.

V and J are TRBV2 and TRBJ2-3; 9 nucleotides line up with TRBD2. Trimming removed 8 bases from V and 1 base from J; junction bases left unmatched: 4. Germline lookup yields CDR1 SNHLY and CDR2 FYNNEI. This CDR3 contains 14 residues. CDR3 sequence reads: CASQIAGGTDTQYF. The CDR3 DNA is TGTGCCAGCCAAATAGCGGGGGGCACAGATACGCAGTATTTT.

The CDR3 coding sequence is TGTGCCAGCAGCTTGCTTGTGACAGGGGACACCGGGGAGCTGTTTTTT. As protein: CASSLLVTGDTGELFF. The V call is TRBV5-6, the J call TRBJ2-2, with 8 positions matching TRBD1. CDR3 length: 16 amino acids. Trimming removed 1 base from V and 3 bases from J; junction bases left unmatched: 5. The germline V gene encodes CDR1 SGHDT and CDR2 YYEEEE.

This sequence joins TRBV7-2 and TRBJ1-1, with D unresolved. Trimming cost V 1 base and J 1 base, with 7 bases left between them. This CDR3 has 14 amino acids. CDR1 is SGHTA, CDR2 FQGNSA, per germline. The CDR3 nucleotides read TGTGCCAGCAGCTTAGAGACACCGAACACTGAAGCTTTCTTT. Translating gives CASSLETPNTEAFF.

This sequence joins TRBV27 and TRBJ2-5, with D possibly TRBD2 on 7 matching bases. In germline, CDR1 is MNHEY, CDR2 SMNVEV (reference sequence). The CDR3 runs 15 residues. V lost 2 bases to trimming and J lost 2 bases, with 12 bases between them. This CDR3 is CASSLGRGGQETQYF. In DNA form, the CDR3 reads TGTGCCAGCAGTTTAGGCAGGGGAGGGCAAGAGACCCAGTACTTC.

The rearrangement joins TRBV19 to TRBJ2-7; 10 bases are a match to TRBD1. CDR1 is LNHDA and CDR2 is SQIVND in the germline V gene (reference sequence). CDR3 length: 14 amino acids. V shed 6 bases, J shed 2 bases, and the junction held 4 bases outside the gene matches. This chain's CDR3 is CASRGTGDTYEQYF. As DNA, the CDR3 is TGTGCCAGTAGAGGGACAGGGGACACCTACGAGCAGTACTTC.

The chain couples TRBV6-5 to TRBJ2-1, with D possibly TRBD2 on 5 matching bases. V was clipped by 8 bases and J by 9 bases, with 8 bases between them. CDR1 MNHEY and CDR2 SVGAGI come from the germline V gene. The CDR3 runs to 10 residues. As DNA, the CDR3 is TGTGCCAGCGGGAGCGGTGAGCAGTTCTTC. Protein sequence: CASGSGEQFF.

J is TRBJ1-2 and V is TRBV7-2, with D perhaps TRBD1 (5 bases). Germline V lookup: CDR1 SGHTA, CDR2 FQGNSA. V lost 1 base to trimming and J lost 1 base, with 10 bases between them. The CDR3 sequence is 15 residues long. The CDR3 loop is CASSLEAGVNYGYTF. Here the CDR3 DNA reads TGTGCCAGCAGCTTAGAAGCGGGGGTTAACTATGGCTACACCTTC.

The rearrangement uses TRBV5-4 and TRBJ2-5; no definite D call. V lost 0 bases to trimming and J lost 5 bases, with 14 bases between them. CDR1 and CDR2 (germline): SGHNT, YYREEE (reference sequence). This CDR3 comprises 15 residues. The CDR3 protein is CASSLESSRSETQYF. CDR3 DNA: TGTGCCAGCAGCTTGGAGTCGTCCAGGAGTGAGACCCAGTACTTC.

This clone showed up just a few times. The V and J genes are TRBV6-4 and TRBJ2-3, with 16 bases that match TRBD2. V dropped 0 bases and J dropped 4; count of bases not matched to a gene: 1. The CDR3 contains 17 residues. Germline V gives CDR1 MRHNA, CDR2 SNTAGT. CDR3 residues: CASSDSGTSGGADTQYF. CDR3 DNA sequence: TGTGCCAGCAGTGACTCCGGGACTAGCGGGGGGGCAGATACGCAGTATTTT.

The chain couples TRBV6-4 to TRBJ2-1; D is perhaps TRBD1 (6 bases). There are 14 residues in the CDR3. Per the germline V gene, CDR1 is MRHNA and CDR2 is SNTAGT. V was pared by 6 bases and J by 0 bases, with 9 bases between. The CDR3 reads CASSGQSSYNEQFF. In DNA, the CDR3 is TGTGCCAGCAGCGGACAGTCCTCCTACAATGAGCAGTTCTTC.

DNA for the CDR3: TGTGCCAGCAGTCTTGATGGGGGTTACACTGAAGCTTTCTTT. It is translated as CASSLDGGYTEAFF. The rearrangement links TRBV27 to TRBJ1-1, with a tentative D call TRBD1 (5 bases). The CDR3 is made up of 14 amino acids. V was trimmed by 5 bases and J by 3 bases, leaving 13 bases between them. From germline, CDR1 is MNHEY and CDR2 SMNVEV (reference sequence).

V and J are TRBV10-1 and TRBJ1-1; 8 nucleotides align to TRBD1. This CDR3 is built from 14 residues. The V and J ends lost 5 bases and 1 base, in that order; junction bases with no gene match: 3. The germline V gene has CDR1 WNHNN and CDR2 SYGVQD (reference sequence). In DNA form, the CDR3 reads TGCGCCAGCAGTTACGGACAGGGGAACACTGAAGCTTTCTTT. As protein: CASSYGQGNTEAFF.

Written as DNA, the CDR3 is TGTGCCACCAATGCGGGGGGGCCCCGGGGTGAGCAGTTCTTC. Residues: CATNAGGPRGEQFF. V gene TRBV19 combines with J gene TRBJ2-1, with 9 bases identical to TRBD2. V lost 10 bases to trimming and J lost 9 bases; unmatched junction nucleotides: 13. From germline, CDR1 is LNHDA and CDR2 SQIVND (reference sequence). There are 14 residues in the CDR3.

The chain employs TRBV29-1 and TRBJ1-1; D is unclear. The CDR3 is 12 amino acids. V was shortened by 7 bases and J by 0 bases, with 9 bases between the two germline ends. Germline V lookup: CDR1 SQVTM, CDR2 ANQGSEA. For the CDR3, the DNA is TGCAGCGCTACTCGGGTGAACACTGAAGCTTTCTTT. Protein: CSATRVNTEAFF.

The CDR3 nucleotides read TGTGCCAGCAGTTACCCTCTAGCGGGAGGGTCGGAGACCCAGTACTTC. Translating it yields CASSYPLAGGSETQYF. The chain has TRBV6-5 and TRBJ2-5; 12 nucleotides agree with TRBD2. The CDR3 length is 16 residues. Germline V lookup: CDR1 MNHEY, CDR2 SVGAGI. J gave up 5 bases and V 2 bases, and 6 bases lay outside the gene matches.

CDR3 nucleotide sequence: TGTGCCAGCAGCGTCGGGGGGGGGAGGACTGAAGCTTTCTTT. Translation: CASSVGGGRTEAFF. The chain carries TRBV7-2 and TRBJ1-1, with D possibly TRBD1 on 5 matching bases. Germline CDR1 is SGHTA and CDR2 is FQGNSA. Trimming removed 5 bases at V and 5 bases at J, with 15 bases between. The CDR3 is made up of 14 amino acids.

This chain links TRBV25-1 with TRBJ2-7, with 7 bases fitting TRBD2. The CDR3 is made up of 15 amino acids. J lost 0 bases, V lost 4 bases, and 6 bases had no gene match. Germline V gene data show CDR1 as MGHDK and CDR2 as SYGVNS. CDR3 DNA: TGTGCCAGCAGTGCCGGACTAGGGTTCTCCTACGAGCAGTACTTC. This encodes CASSAGLGFSYEQYF.

Only one count was recorded for this clone. The V and J genes are TRBV28 and TRBJ2-3, with D possibly matching TRBD1 (5 bases). Trimming shortened V by 6 bases and J by 1 base, and 11 bases separated the two germline ends. The germline V gene encodes CDR1 MDHEN and CDR2 SYDVKM. The CDR3 runs 14 residues. DNA of the CDR3: TGTGCCAGCAGCCCAGGACACCGCACAGATACGCAGTATTTT. Translation: CASSPGHRTDTQYF.

This chain links TRBV5-1 with TRBJ1-1, with D perhaps TRBD1 (5 bases). Germline CDR1 is SGHRS and CDR2 is YFSETQ. The CDR3 spans 13 residues. V dropped 7 bases and J dropped 0 bases, with 10 bases sitting between them. In nucleotides, the CDR3 is TGCGCCAGCCGAGGGGTCATGAACACTGAAGCTTTCTTT. Protein: CASRGVMNTEAFF.

The genes are TRBV7-8 and TRBJ2-7, with a tentative D call TRBD1 (5 bases). The CDR3 is 15 residues long. Per the germline V gene, CDR1 is SGHVS and CDR2 is FQNEAQ. V gave up 2 bases and J gave up 4 bases, with 15 bases separating them. CDR3 amino acids: CASSLTDSLVYEQYF. CDR3 nucleotide sequence: TGTGCCAGCAGCTTAACCGACAGTTTGGTTTACGAGCAGTACTTC.

V and J are TRBV6-6 and TRBJ2-7; 7 bases are shared with TRBD1. There are 14 residues in the CDR3. Germline assignment: CDR1 MNHNY and CDR2 SVGAGI (reference sequence). With 6 bases clipped from V and 6 bases from J, the junction kept 11 bases outside the gene matches. CDR3 in DNA: TGTGCCAGCAGAAGACAGGGTTCATCGGTCGAGCAGTACTTC. Translated, it gives CASRRQGSSVEQYF.

The chain recombines TRBV7-9 with TRBJ2-1, with 8 bases fitting TRBD2. The CDR3 loop spans 15 amino acids. J lost 5 bases, V lost 5 bases, and 8 bases had no gene match. The germline V gene has CDR1 SEHNR and CDR2 FQNEAQ (reference sequence). The CDR3 sequence is CASSHGGGRNNEQFF. The CDR3 DNA is TGTGCCAGCAGCCATGGGGGCGGGAGGAACAATGAGCAGTTCTTC.

CDR3 sequence reads: CASSLTQGTEAFF. For the CDR3, the DNA is TGTGCCAGCAGTTTAACACAGGGGACTGAAGCTTTCTTT. The chain combines TRBV7-6 with TRBJ1-1; 7 positions agree with TRBD1. The length of the CDR3 is 13 residues. J was trimmed by 5 bases and V by 6 bases; bases with no gene match: 6. CDR1 and CDR2 (germline): SGHVS, FNYEAQ.

The rearrangement joins TRBV6-1 to TRBJ2-3; 8 bases line up with TRBD2. The V gene's germline CDR1 is MNHNS and CDR2 SASEGT. After removal of 3 bases from V and 4 bases from J, the junction contained 9 bases not matched to a gene. The CDR3 contains 16 residues. The CDR3 DNA sequence: TGTGCCAGCAGTGACCGGGGGGGGGTGAGGTCAGATACGCAGTATTTT. Protein: CASSDRGGVRSDTQYF.